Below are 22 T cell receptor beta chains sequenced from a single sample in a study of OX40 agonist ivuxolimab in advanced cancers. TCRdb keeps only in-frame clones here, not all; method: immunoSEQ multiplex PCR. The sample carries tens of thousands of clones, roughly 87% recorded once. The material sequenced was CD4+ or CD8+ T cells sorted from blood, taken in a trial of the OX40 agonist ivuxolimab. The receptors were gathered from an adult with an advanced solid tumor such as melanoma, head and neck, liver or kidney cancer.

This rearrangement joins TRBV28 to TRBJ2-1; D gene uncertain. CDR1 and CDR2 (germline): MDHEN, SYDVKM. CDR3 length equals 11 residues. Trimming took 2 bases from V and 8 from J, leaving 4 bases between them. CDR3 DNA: TGTGCCAGCAGTTTAAATTATGAGCAGTTCTTC. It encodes CASSLNYEQFF.

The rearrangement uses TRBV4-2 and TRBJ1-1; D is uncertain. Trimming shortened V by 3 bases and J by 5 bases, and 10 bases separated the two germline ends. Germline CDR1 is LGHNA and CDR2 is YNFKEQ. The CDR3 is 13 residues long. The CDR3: CASSHRTATEAFF. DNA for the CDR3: TGTGCCAGCAGCCACAGGACGGCGACTGAAGCTTTCTTT.

CDR3 region: CASSVGSGFGEQFF. The DNA for the CDR3 is TGTGCCAGCAGCGTAGGTTCAGGGTTCGGTGAGCAGTTCTTC. The rearrangement uses TRBV9 and TRBJ2-1, with D perhaps TRBD1 (5 bases). V was shortened by 0 bases and J by 9 bases, with 13 bases between the two germline ends. The CDR3 is made up of 14 amino acids. CDR1 and CDR2 (germline): SGDLS, YYNGEE.

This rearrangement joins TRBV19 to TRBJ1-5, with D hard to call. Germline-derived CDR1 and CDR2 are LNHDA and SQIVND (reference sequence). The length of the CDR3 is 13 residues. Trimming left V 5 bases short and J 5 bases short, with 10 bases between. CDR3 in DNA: TGTGCCAGTAGTGAAGACCGAGATCAGCCCCAGCATTTT. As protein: CASSEDRDQPQHF.

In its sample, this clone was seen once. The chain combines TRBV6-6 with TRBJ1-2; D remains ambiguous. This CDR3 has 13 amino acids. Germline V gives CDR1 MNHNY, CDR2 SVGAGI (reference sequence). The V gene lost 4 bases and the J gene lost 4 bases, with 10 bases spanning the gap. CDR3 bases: TGTGCCAGCAGTTTGGGGATCAGCTATGGCTACACCTTC. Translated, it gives CASSLGISYGYTF.

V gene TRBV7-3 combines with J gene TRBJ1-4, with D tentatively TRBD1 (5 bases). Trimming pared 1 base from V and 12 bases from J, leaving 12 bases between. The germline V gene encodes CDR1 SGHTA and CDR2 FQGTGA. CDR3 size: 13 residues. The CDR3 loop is CASSLNKGRELFF. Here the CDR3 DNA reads TGTGCCAGCAGCTTAAATAAGGGACGAGAACTGTTTTTT.

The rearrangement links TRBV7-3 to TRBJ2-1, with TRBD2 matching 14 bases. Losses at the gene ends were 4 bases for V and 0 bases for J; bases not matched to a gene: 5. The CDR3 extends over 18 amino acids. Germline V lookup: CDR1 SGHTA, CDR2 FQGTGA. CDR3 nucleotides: TGTGCCAGCAGCTCATCCGGGACTAGCGGGAGCTCCTACAATGAGCAGTTCTTC. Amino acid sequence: CASSSSGTSGSSYNEQFF.

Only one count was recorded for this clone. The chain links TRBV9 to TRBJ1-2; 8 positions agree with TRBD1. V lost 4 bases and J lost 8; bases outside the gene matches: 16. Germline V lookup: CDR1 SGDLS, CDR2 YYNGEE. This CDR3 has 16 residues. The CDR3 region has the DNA TGTGCCAGCAGCCAAGGGGCAGGGGGCACACTGGACGGCTACACCTTC. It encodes CASSQGAGGTLDGYTF. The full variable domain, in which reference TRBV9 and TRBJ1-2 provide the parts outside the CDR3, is DSGVTQTPKHLITATGQRVTLRCSPRSGDLSVYWYQQSLDQGLQFLIQYYNGEERAKGNILERFSAQQFPDLHSELNLSSLELGDSALYFCASSQGAGGTLDGYTFGSGTRLTVV.

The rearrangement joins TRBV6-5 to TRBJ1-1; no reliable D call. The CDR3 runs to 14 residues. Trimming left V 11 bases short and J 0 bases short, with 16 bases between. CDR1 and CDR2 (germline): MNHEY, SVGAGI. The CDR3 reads CAVAGLHMNTEAFF. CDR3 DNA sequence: TGTGCCGTCGCGGGCCTTCACATGAACACTGAAGCTTTCTTT.

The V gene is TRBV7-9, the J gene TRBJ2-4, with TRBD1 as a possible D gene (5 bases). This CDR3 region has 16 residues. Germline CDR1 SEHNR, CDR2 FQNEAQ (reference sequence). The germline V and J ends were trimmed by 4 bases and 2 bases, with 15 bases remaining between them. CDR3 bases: TGTGCCAGCAGCTGGGGCCGCCTAATGTCCAAAAACATTCAGTACTTC. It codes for CASSWGRLMSKNIQYF.

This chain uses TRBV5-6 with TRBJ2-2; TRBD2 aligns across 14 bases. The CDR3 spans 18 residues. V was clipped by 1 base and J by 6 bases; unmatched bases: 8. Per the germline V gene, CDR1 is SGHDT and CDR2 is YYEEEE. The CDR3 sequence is CASSLNPGLAGEAGELFF. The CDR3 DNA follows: TGTGCCAGCAGCTTGAATCCGGGACTAGCGGGAGAAGCCGGGGAGCTGTTTTTT.

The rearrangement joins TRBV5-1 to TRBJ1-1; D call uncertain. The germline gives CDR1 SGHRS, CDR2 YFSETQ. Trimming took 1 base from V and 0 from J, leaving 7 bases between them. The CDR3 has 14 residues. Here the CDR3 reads CASSLTALNTEAFF. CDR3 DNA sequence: TGCGCCAGCAGCTTGACGGCCTTGAACACTGAAGCTTTCTTT.

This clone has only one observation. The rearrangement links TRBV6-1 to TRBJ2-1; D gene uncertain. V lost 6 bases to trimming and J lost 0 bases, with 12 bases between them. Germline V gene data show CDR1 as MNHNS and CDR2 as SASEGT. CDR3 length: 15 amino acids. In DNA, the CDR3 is TGTGCCAGCAGGTCAGGTTGGAGCTCCTACAATGAGCAGTTCTTC. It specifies CASRSGWSSYNEQFF.

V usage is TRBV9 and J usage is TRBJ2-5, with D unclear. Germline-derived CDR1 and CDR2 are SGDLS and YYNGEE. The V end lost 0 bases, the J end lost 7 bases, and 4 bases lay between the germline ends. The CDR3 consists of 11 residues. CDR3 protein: CASSVEGTQYF. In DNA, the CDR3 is TGTGCCAGCAGCGTAGAGGGGACCCAGTACTTC.

The CDR3 is CASSRGTVSGANVLTF. CDR3 coding DNA: TGCGCCAGCAGCCGTGGGACAGTCTCTGGGGCCAACGTCCTGACTTTC. The rearrangement joins TRBV4-1 to TRBJ2-6; TRBD1 aligns across 7 bases. The V gene's germline CDR1 is MGHRA and CDR2 YSYEKL. The ends lost 4 bases at V and 0 bases at J; junction bases unmatched: 3. This CDR3 has 16 amino acids.

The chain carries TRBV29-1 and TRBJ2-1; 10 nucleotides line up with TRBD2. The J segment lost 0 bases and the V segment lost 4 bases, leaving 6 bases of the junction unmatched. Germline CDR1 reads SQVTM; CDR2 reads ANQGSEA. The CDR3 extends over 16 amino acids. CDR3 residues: CSVASGGAGSYNEQFF. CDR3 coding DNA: TGCAGCGTTGCCAGCGGGGGGGCCGGCTCCTACAATGAGCAGTTCTTC.

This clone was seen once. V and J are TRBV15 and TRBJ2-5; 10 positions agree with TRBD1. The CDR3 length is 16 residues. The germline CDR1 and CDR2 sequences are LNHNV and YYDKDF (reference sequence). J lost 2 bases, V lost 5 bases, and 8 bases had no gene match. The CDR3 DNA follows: TGTGCCACCAGCGGAGGGGACAGGGGCCTTCAAGAGACCCAGTACTTC. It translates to CATSGGDRGLQETQYF.

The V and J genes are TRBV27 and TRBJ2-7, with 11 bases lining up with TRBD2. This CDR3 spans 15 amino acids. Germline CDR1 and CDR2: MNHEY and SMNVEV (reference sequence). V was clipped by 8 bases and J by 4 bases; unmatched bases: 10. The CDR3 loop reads CASRIGTSGAYEQYF. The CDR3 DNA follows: TGTGCCAGCCGAATCGGGACTAGCGGAGCTTACGAGCAGTACTTC.

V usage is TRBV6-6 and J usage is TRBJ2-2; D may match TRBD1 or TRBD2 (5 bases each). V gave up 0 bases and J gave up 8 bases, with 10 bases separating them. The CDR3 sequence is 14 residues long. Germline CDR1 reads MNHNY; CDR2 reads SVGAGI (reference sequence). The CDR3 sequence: CASSYSGTRGELFF. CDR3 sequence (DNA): TGTGCCAGCAGTTACTCCGGGACGCGGGGGGAGCTGTTTTTT.

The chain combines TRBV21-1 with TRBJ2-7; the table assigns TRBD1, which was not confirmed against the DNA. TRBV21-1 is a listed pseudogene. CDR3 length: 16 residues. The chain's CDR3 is CARSSRGLTGSYEQYV. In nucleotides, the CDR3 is TGTGCCAGATCCAGCAGGGGGCTGACGGGTTCCTACGAGCAGTACGTC.

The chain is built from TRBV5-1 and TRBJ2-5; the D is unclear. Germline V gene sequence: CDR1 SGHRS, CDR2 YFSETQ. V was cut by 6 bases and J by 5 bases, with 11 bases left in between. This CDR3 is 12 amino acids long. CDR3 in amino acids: CASTLDWETQYF. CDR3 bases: TGCGCCAGCACCCTTGATTGGGAGACCCAGTACTTC.

The CDR3: CASSAPDREDADTQYF. The CDR3, as DNA: TGTGCCAGCAGCGCACCGGACAGGGAGGACGCAGATACGCAGTATTTT. The rearrangement links TRBV28 to TRBJ2-3; TRBD1 agrees at 8 bases. Germline values: CDR1 MDHEN, CDR2 SYDVKM. Trimming removed 6 bases from V and 4 bases from J; junction bases left unmatched: 12. CDR3 length: 16 amino acids.